Shown below are 2 T cell receptor beta chains from a single sample sequenced in a study of blood T cell repertoires in COVID-19 (dated by TCRdb to about 2020). The library was built by means of the immunoSEQ multiplex PCR assay. The source is immuneACCESS, and TCRdb retained only in-frame sequences with V and J called. Part of the clones is not carried over; for the studies checked, unresolved V genes explain less than half of this, and the remainder is unexplained. For this sample there are approximately 230,000 clones; approximately 90% appear just once. Together, the top ten hold more than 1.5% of the sample. Material for sequencing was PBMCs or T cells enriched from blood (not recorded which). The receptors derive from a man aged 35-49 years who had recovered from COVID-19.

This clone is a singleton in its sample. V is TRBV7-9 and J is TRBJ2-7; possibly TRBD1 for D (6 bases). The CDR3 consists of 13 residues. V shed 2 bases and J shed 3 bases, with 8 bases lying between them. The germline V gene has CDR1 SEHNR and CDR2 FQNEAQ (reference sequence). Here the CDR3 reads CASSLPGDYEQYF. In DNA, the CDR3 is TGTGCCAGCAGCTTACCAGGGGACTACGAGCAGTACTTC.

The rearrangement uses TRBV4-1 and TRBJ1-4; unclear D gene. The CDR3 is made up of 16 amino acids. Germline CDR1 reads MGHRA; CDR2 reads YSYEKL. Trimming shortened V by 2 bases and J by 5 bases, and 15 bases separated the two germline ends. Here the CDR3 DNA reads TGCGCCAGCAGCCAAACCCGATCCGAGTGGAATGAAAAACTGTTTTTT. Protein sequence: CASSQTRSEWNEKLFF.